This T cell receptor beta chain came from a study of Ad26.COV2.S vaccination and SARS-CoV-2 variants. The germline V and J ends were trimmed by 0 bases and 4 bases, with 4 bases remaining between them. There are 13 residues in the CDR3. Germline V gene sequence: CDR1 SGHNT, CDR2 YYREEE (reference sequence). Generated by immunoSEQ multiplex PCR, the TCRdb table keeps only in-frame clones and is missing some. The sample comprises around 86,000 clones, roughly 84% of which are singletons, and 15% to 20% rests with the top ten. In the case of this clone: The antigen is undetermined.

Findings of the study overall: Vaccine and placebo groups showed comparable non-spike TCR breadth. Ad26.COV2.S recipients had broader spike-specific TCRs (P = 0.0014).

V and J are TRBV5-4 and TRBJ2-2; D gene ambiguous. Here the sequenced sample was peripheral blood, taken after recovery from COVID-19. The sequence derives from a human donor who had recovered from COVID-19. The CDR3 DNA reads as TGTGCCAGCAGCTTGGATAGCACCGGGGAGCTGTTTTTT. This gives the protein CASSLDSTGELFF.